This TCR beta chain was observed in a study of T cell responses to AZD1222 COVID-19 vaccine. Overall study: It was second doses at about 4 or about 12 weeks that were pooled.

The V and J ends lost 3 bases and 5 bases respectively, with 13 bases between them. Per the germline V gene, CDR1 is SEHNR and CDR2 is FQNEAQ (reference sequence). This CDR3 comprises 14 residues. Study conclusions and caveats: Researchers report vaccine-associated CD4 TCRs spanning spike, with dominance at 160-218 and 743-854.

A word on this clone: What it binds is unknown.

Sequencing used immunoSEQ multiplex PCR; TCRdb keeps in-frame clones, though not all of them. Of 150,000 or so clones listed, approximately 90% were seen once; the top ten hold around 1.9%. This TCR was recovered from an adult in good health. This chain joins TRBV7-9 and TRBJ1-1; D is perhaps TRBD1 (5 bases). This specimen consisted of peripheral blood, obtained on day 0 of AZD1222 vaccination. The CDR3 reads CASSFRGEGTEAFF. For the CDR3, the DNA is TGTGCCAGCAGCTTTAGGGGCGAGGGAACTGAAGCTTTCTTT.